This TCR beta chain was identified during a study of blood T cells in healthy people across ages. Overall study: T cells yielded about one barcoded beta molecule per two cells through template switching.

At least ten counts were recorded for this clonotype. Its antigen is unknown. Study-level results: Among long-lived donors, naive CD4+ cells were more numerous and diversity higher than in aged donors.

With a J-beta primer mix and a sample-barcoded 5' primer, a second PCR ran 7 to 11 cycles. Template switching added a 12-random-nucleotide identifier to every cDNA molecule. TCRdb reprocessed the 5' RACE reads with MiXCR, giving one entry per CDR3 protein. Of under 850,000 distinct CDR3 sequences listed, roughly 40% were seen once; the top ten hold roughly 13%. V was trimmed by 2 bases and J by 5 bases, leaving 10 bases between them. There are 14 residues in the CDR3. The sequencing input was blood. This clonotype was sampled from a man aged 18-30 years in good health. The V call is TRBV12-3 or TRBV12-4, the J call TRBJ1-5; D ambiguous. The CDR3 loop reads CASSLPGLYQPQHF. CDR3 DNA: TGTGCCAGCAGTTTACCCGGGTTGTATCAGCCCCAGCATTTT.